The rows below give T cell receptor beta chains drawn from one sample of a study of tumor-infiltrating lymphocytes in primary liver carcinoma. Each CDR3 protein gets one entry after TCRdb re-called the multiplex PCR reads with MiXCR. The table includes just over 30,000 distinct CDR3 sequences, about 71% detected once. Sequencing input: liver tumor tissue from sampling region 3. These TCRs come from a woman aged 25 to 45 with primary liver carcinoma and hepatitis B virus infection. CDR3s include the opening cysteine and the closing phenylalanine or tryptophan. The D gene is left open where the match is weak. Only some rows state a clone size, as once, few, many or a class for expanded clones.

j_call: TRBJ2-5
d_call: TRBD1
clone_size: few
v_call: TRBV13
cdr3_nt: TGTGCCAGCAGCTTAGCCTCATCTTTGACAGGGCGGGAGACCCAGTACTTC
cdr3_aa: CASSLASSLTGRETQYF

j_call: TRBJ2-6
d_call: .
clone_size: .
v_call: TRBV7-9
cdr3_nt: TGTGCCAGCTGTAGTAGCGAAATTAGCTCTGGGGCCAACGTCCTGACTTTC
cdr3_aa: CASCSSEISSGANVLTF

j_call: TRBJ2-3
d_call: TRBD1
clone_size: many
v_call: TRBV11-2
cdr3_nt: TGTGCCAACAGCTTAGGCAGGGGGATAGCAGATACGCAGTATTTT
cdr3_aa: CANSLGRGIADTQYF

j_call: TRBJ2-7
d_call: .
clone_size: .
v_call: TRBV11-2
cdr3_nt: TGTGCCAGCAGCATCCCCCGTGGGGGACGCGAGCAGTACTTC
cdr3_aa: CASSIPRGGREQYF

j_call: TRBJ1-5
d_call: .
clone_size: .
v_call: TRBV10-3
cdr3_nt: TGTGTCATCAGTGGACACGACGGGACTCAGCCCCAGCATTTT
cdr3_aa: CVISGHDGTQPQHF

j_call: TRBJ2-1
d_call: TRBD2
clone_size: .
v_call: TRBV10-3
cdr3_nt: TGTGCCATCAGTGAGCCGGCAGCGGGAACCTACAATGAGCGGTTCTTC
cdr3_aa: CAISEPAAGTYNERFF

j_call: TRBJ2-5
d_call: .
clone_size: .
v_call: TRBV6-5
cdr3_nt: TGTGCCAGCAGTTACCCCAGTAGGGGGGAGAGCCAGTACTTC
cdr3_aa: CASSYPSRGESQYF

j_call: TRBJ2-2
d_call: TRBD1
clone_size: .
v_call: TRBV29-1
cdr3_nt: TGCAGCGTCACGGGACAGTCAGGCGGGGAGCTGTTTTTT
cdr3_aa: CSVTGQSGGELFF

j_call: TRBJ1-2
d_call: .
clone_size: .
v_call: TRBV11-2
cdr3_nt: TGTGCAAGCAGCTTAGAGGGGAACTATGACTACACCTTC
cdr3_aa: CASSLEGNYDYTF

j_call: TRBJ2-7
d_call: TRBD1
clone_size: .
v_call: TRBV4-3
cdr3_nt: TGTGCCGGCAGCCAAGGTCGATGGACAGGGCATGAGCAGTACTTC
cdr3_aa: CAGSQGRWTGHEQYF